A single sample is the source of the 8 T cell receptor beta chains below, sequenced in a study of CD8 T cells in ankylosing spondylitis. TCRdb ran MiXCR on the 5' RACE reads and lists one entry per CDR3 protein. Of 200,000 to 250,000 distinct CDR3 sequences in the sample, roughly 25% were seen once. The sequenced sample was blood, either unsorted or a sorted T cell fraction (not recorded which). The receptors derive from a male donor with ankylosing spondylitis or in good health (not recorded which).

The chain links TRBV6-5 to TRBJ2-3, with D perhaps matching TRBD2 (6 bases). CDR1 is MNHEY, CDR2 SVGAGI, per germline. The length of the CDR3 is 13 residues. With 4 bases removed from V and 14 bases from J, the gap between germline ends came to 19 bases. CDR3 region: CASSFLSGEGLYF. In DNA, the CDR3 is TGTGCCAGCAGTTTCTTGTCGGGAGAGGGTCTGTATTTT.

This chain joins TRBV20-1 and TRBJ2-7, with a weak D call TRBD1 (6 bases). CDR3 length: 14 amino acids. From germline, CDR1 is DFQATT and CDR2 SNEGSKA (reference sequence). The germline V and J ends were trimmed by 3 bases and 2 bases, with 14 bases remaining between them. The CDR3 is CSASGATGPYEQYF. CDR3 nucleotide sequence: TGCAGTGCTAGCGGAGCCACAGGGCCCTACGAGCAGTACTTC.

This clonotype showed up just a few times. This chain uses TRBV7-2 with TRBJ2-7; 11 bases are a match to TRBD2. Trimming took 7 bases from V and 4 from J; bases not matched to a gene: 6. The CDR3 consists of 14 residues. Germline V lookup: CDR1 SGHTA, CDR2 FQGNSA. The DNA of the CDR3 is TGTGCCAGCAAAATAGCGGGAGGGCCTTACGAGCAGTACTTC. Residues: CASKIAGGPYEQYF.

This clonotype was detected only a few times. V is TRBV14 and J is TRBJ2-5, with D possibly matching TRBD1 (6 bases). V gave up 0 bases and J gave up 5 bases, with 10 bases separating them. The CDR3 contains 14 residues. In germline, CDR1 is SGHDN, CDR2 FVKESK. The DNA for the CDR3 is TGTGCCAGCAGCCAAGATGACAGGTTTGAGACCCAGTACTTC. It translates to CASSQDDRFETQYF. The full variable domain, completed using reference TRBV14 and TRBJ2-5, is EAGVTQFPSHSVIEKGQTVTLRCDPISGHDNLYWYRRVMGKEIKFLLHFVKESKQDESGMPNNRFLAERTGGTYSTLKVQPAELEDSGVYFCASSQDDRFETQYFGPGTRLLVL.

This rearrangement joins TRBV10-3 to TRBJ2-5; D possibly corresponds to TRBD2 (5 bases). Germline V lookup: CDR1 ENHRY, CDR2 SYGVKD. This CDR3 has 13 amino acids. The ends were cut back, 4 bases at V and 0 bases at J, with 6 bases in the middle. This chain's CDR3 is CAISGGYQETQYF. The CDR3 DNA reads TGTGCCATCAGTGGAGGGTACCAAGAGACCCAGTACTTC.

There are a few counts of this clonotype. The rearrangement uses TRBV5-1 and TRBJ1-1; D gene uncertain. Per germline, CDR1 SGHRS and CDR2 YFSETQ. Deletions cut 0 bases from V and 0 bases from J, with 9 bases between. The CDR3 is made up of 15 amino acids. This CDR3 is CASSLGLPMNTEAFF. The CDR3 DNA reads TGCGCCAGCAGCTTGGGGCTTCCCATGAACACTGAAGCTTTCTTT.

The V and J genes are TRBV12-3 or TRBV12-4 and TRBJ2-1; possible D gene TRBD1, 8 bases. Trimming left V 5 bases short and J 7 bases short, with 15 bases between. This CDR3 is 14 amino acids long. The CDR3 is CASSTTGEGNEQFF. CDR3 nucleotides: TGTGCCAGCAGTACGACAGGGGAGGGGAATGAGCAGTTCTTC.

The chain is built from TRBV20-1 and TRBJ2-7, with 7 bases aligning to TRBD2. The CDR3 totals 18 residues. With V trimmed by 2 bases and J by 5 bases, 21 bases remained unmatched. The V gene's germline CDR1 is DFQATT and CDR2 SNEGSKA (reference sequence). CDR3 sequence reads: CSARHSILLAGVYHEQYF. CDR3 nucleotides: TGCAGTGCTAGACACTCTATCTTACTGGCGGGAGTATACCACGAGCAGTACTTC.